Listed below are T cell receptor beta chains from one sample, sequenced in a study of T cell responses to AZD1222 COVID-19 vaccine. TCRdb's table, derived via immunoSEQ multiplex PCR, lists solely in-frame clones and lacks some. The sample yields roughly 92,000 clones, about 88% seen once. The source was peripheral blood, collected 28 days after the second AZD1222 dose. These receptors were obtained from an adult who received the AZD1222 COVID-19 vaccine. Each CDR3 is given with its conserved first and last residue. D genes are given only for firm matches. Rows give clone size only sometimes, using once, few, many, or a class for an expanded clone.

>TRBJ1-3|-|14|TRBV19|-
CASSERRFGNTIYF
TGTGCCAGTAGTGAAAGGAGGTTTGGAAACACCATATATTTT
>TRBJ1-6|-|13|TRBV5-4|-
CASSLQGNSPLHF
TGTGCCAGCAGCTTACAGGGTAATTCACCCCTCCACTTT
>TRBJ2-7|-|14|TRBV24-1|-
CATSERTETAGQYF
TGTGCCACCAGTGAACGAACTGAGACAGCCGGACAGTACTTC
>TRBJ1-5|-|15|TRBV7-8|-
CASSPFGDSNQPQHF
TGTGCCAGCAGCCCATTTGGGGATAGCAATCAGCCCCAGCATTTT
>TRBJ2-6|-|15|TRBV19|-
CASSMGRSGANVLTF
TGTGCCAGTAGTATGGGGCGCTCTGGGGCCAACGTCCTGACTTTC
>TRBJ1-4|-|13|TRBV19|TRBD1
CASTGRGNEKLFF
TGTGCCAGTACGGGCAGGGGGAATGAAAAACTGTTTTTT
>TRBJ1-2|once|14|TRBV6-1|TRBD1
CASSEGGGNYGYTF
TGTGCCAGCAGTGAAGGAGGGGGCAACTATGGCTACACCTTC
>TRBJ2-7|-|15|TRBV5-1|TRBD1
CASSLTGQGAVEQYF
TGCGCCAGCAGCCTCACGGGACAGGGGGCGGTTGAGCAGTACTTC
>TRBJ1-1|-|13|TRBV5-6|TRBD1
CASSTGGWTEAFF
TGTGCCAGCAGTACAGGGGGTTGGACTGAAGCTTTCTTT
>TRBJ1-5|-|12|TRBV12-3/TRBV12-4|-
CASSLGNQPQHF
TGTGCCAGCAGTTTAGGTAATCAGCCCCAGCATTTT
>TRBJ2-1|-|15|TRBV24-1|-
CATSGEGKGYNEQFF
TGTGCCACCAGTGGAGAGGGTAAGGGGTACAATGAGCAGTTCTTC
>TRBJ2-2|few|14|TRBV24-1|TRBD1
CATRGQGATGELFF
TGTGCCACCAGAGGACAGGGAGCAACCGGGGAGCTGTTTTTT
>TRBJ1-2|-|14|TRBV2|-
CASSEAATSGGYTF
TGTGCCAGCAGTGAAGCGGCGACCTCGGGGGGCTACACCTTC
>TRBJ2-5|-|16|TRBV7-6|TRBD2
CASRPTSGALQETQYF
TGTGCCAGCAGGCCAACTAGCGGGGCCCTCCAAGAGACCCAGTACTTC
>TRBJ2-7|-|13|TRBV30|-
CAWIGPPFYEQYF
TGTGCCTGGATAGGGCCCCCCTTCTACGAGCAGTACTTC
>TRBJ1-3|-|15|TRBV19|-
CASRTSRHSGNTIYF
TGTGCCAGTAGGACCAGCAGGCACTCTGGAAACACCATATATTTT
>TRBJ2-5|-|11|TRBV2|-
CAGGGAETQYF
TGTGCCGGCGGGGGCGCAGAGACCCAGTACTTC
>TRBJ2-5|-|16|TRBV23-1|-
CASSQPAQVGVETQYF
TGCGCCAGCAGTCAACCCGCGCAGGTAGGGGTGGAGACCCAGTACTTC
>TRBJ2-7|-|16|TRBV5-4|-
CASSFGRPGATYEQYF
TGTGCCAGCAGCTTCGGTCGACCAGGGGCCACCTACGAGCAGTACTTC
>TRBJ2-1|-|15|TRBV5-4|-
CASSLAGQSYNEQFF
TGTGCCAGCAGCTTGGCAGGGCAATCTTACAATGAGCAGTTCTTC
>TRBJ1-6|-|15|TRBV18|TRBD1
CASSQTGTGRTPLHF
TGTGCCAGCTCACAAACCGGGACAGGGAGGACACCCCTCCACTTT
>TRBJ1-5|-|13|TRBV6-6|TRBD1
CASSWDRARPQHF
TGTGCCAGCAGCTGGGACAGGGCCCGGCCCCAGCATTTT
>TRBJ2-1|-|13|TRBV7-3|-
CASSLLWRDEQFF
TGTGCCAGCAGCTTACTTTGGCGGGATGAGCAGTTCTTC